This is a list of T cell receptor beta chains from one sample in a study of shared clonotypes between healthy human individuals. This table comes from immunoSEQ multiplex PCR, and its TCRdb copy is limited to in-frame clones, with some not included. The table lists 600,000 to 750,000 clones, just under 75% of them singletons. Sequencing was performed on memory CD4+ T cells sorted from blood. Receptors originate from a woman in her twenties or thirties in good health. Both conserved end residues are part of each CDR3. A D gene is named only where the DNA matches it firmly. The size of a clone is reported for some rows only, either as once, few or many, or as a class for expanded clones.

v_call	d_call	j_call	clone_size	cdr3_nt	cdr3_aa
TRBV25-1	TRBD1	TRBJ1-4	many	TGTGCCAGCAGCCCGGGACAGGGAAGGGAAAAACTGTTTTTT	CASSPGQGREKLFF
TRBV10-3	-	TRBJ1-2	-	TGTGCCATCAGTGAGTCCGGGTGGGCCACTAACTATGGCTACACCTTC	CAISESGWATNYGYTF
TRBV4-1	-	TRBJ2-6	-	TGCGCCAGCAGCCAAGCCACGGGGGCGGCCGGGGCCAACGTCCTGACTTTC	CASSQATGAAGANVLTF
TRBV4-1	TRBD2	TRBJ2-5	few	TGCGCCAGCAGCCAAGGTCCGGGAGGGTCAGAGACCCAGTACTTC	CASSQGPGGSETQYF
TRBV6-1	TRBD2	TRBJ2-5	once	TGTGCCAGCAGGGGTAGCGGGAGCTTTGAGACCCAGTACTTC	CASRGSGSFETQYF
TRBV5-8	-	TRBJ2-1	-	TGTGCCAGCACCCGGCTGGGAGGCTACAATGAGCAGTTCTTC	CASTRLGGYNEQFF
TRBV30	TRBD2	TRBJ2-3	-	TGTGCCTGGAGCACCGGGGGGAGGCCAGATACGCAGTATTTT	CAWSTGGRPDTQYF
TRBV5-1	-	TRBJ2-3	once	TGCGCCAGCAGCTTGGTCTGGGGTGCAGATACGCAGTATTTT	CASSLVWGADTQYF
TRBV28	-	TRBJ2-7	few	TGTGCCAGCAGTTTACCCGGACCCAACTACGAGCAGTACTTC	CASSLPGPNYEQYF
TRBV7-6	TRBD2	TRBJ2-1	-	TGTGCCAGCAGCTTAGGGACTAGCGGGAGTAATGAGCAGTTCTTC	CASSLGTSGSNEQFF